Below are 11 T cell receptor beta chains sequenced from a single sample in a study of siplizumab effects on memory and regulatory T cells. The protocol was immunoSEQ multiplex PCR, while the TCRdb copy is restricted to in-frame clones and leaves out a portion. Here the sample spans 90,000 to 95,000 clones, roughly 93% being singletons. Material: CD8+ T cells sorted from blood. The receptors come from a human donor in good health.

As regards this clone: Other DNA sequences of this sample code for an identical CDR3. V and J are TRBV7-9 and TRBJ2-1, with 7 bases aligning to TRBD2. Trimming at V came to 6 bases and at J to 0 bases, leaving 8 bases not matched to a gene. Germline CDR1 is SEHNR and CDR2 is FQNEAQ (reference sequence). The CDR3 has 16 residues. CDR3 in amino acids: CASRPSGTSSYNEQFF. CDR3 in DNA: TGTGCCAGCAGACCTAGCGGAACAAGCTCCTACAATGAGCAGTTCTTC.

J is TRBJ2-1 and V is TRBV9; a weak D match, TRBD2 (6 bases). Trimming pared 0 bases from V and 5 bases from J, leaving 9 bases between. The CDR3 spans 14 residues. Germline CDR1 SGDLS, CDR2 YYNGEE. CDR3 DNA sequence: TGTGCCAGCAGCGTAGGACTAGAGCACAATGAGCAGTTCTTC. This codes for CASSVGLEHNEQFF.

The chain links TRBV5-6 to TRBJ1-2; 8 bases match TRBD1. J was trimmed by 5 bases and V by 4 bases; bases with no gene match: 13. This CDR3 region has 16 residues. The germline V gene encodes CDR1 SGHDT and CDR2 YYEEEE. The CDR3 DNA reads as TGTGCCAGCAGCATAACCGGGACAGGAGGTCGGTATGGCTACACCTTC. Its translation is CASSITGTGGRYGYTF.

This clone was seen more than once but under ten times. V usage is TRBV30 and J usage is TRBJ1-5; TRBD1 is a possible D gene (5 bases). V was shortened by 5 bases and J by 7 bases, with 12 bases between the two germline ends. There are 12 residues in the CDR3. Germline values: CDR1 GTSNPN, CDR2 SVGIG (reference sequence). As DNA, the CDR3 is TGTGCCTGGCGACACGGGGGACAGCCCCAGCATTTT. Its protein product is CAWRHGGQPQHF.

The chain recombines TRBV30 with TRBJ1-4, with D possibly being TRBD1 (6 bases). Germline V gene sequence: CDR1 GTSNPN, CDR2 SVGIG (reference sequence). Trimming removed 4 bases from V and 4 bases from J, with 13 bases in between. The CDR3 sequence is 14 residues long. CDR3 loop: CAWITDSVNEKLFF. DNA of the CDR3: TGTGCCTGGATAACGGACAGCGTTAATGAAAAACTGTTTTTT.

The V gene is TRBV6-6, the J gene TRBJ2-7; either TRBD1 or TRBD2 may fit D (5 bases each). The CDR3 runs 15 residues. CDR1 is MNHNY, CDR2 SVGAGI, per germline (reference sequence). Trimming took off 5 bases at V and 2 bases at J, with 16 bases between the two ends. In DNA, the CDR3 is TGTGCCAGCAGTAACCCCCGGGACGTAACCTACGAGCAGTACTTC. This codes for CASSNPRDVTYEQYF.

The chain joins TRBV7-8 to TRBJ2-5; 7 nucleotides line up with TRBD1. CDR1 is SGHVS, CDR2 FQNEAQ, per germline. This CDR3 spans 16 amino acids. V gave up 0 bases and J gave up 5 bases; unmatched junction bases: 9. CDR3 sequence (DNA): TGTGCCAGCAGCTTAGCGATAGGGGGCATCATGGAGACCCAGTACTTC. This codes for CASSLAIGGIMETQYF.

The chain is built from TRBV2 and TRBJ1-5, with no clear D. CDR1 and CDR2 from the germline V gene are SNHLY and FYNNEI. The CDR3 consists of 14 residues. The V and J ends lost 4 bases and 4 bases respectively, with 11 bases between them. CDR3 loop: CASSGERLNQPQHF. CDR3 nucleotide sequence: TGTGCCAGCAGTGGCGAGAGATTAAATCAGCCCCAGCATTTT.

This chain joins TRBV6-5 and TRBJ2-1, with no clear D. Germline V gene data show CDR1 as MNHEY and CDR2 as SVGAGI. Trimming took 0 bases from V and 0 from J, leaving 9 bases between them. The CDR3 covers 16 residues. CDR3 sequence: CASSYSGGSSYNEQFF. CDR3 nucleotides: TGTGCCAGCAGTTACTCTGGTGGTAGCTCCTACAATGAGCAGTTCTTC.

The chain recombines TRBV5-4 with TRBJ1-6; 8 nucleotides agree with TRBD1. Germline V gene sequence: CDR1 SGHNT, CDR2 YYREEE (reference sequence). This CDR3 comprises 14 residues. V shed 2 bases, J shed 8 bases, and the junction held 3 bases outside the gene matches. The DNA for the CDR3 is TGTGCCAGCAGCTTAGACAGGGGCTATTCACCCCTCCACTTT. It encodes CASSLDRGYSPLHF.

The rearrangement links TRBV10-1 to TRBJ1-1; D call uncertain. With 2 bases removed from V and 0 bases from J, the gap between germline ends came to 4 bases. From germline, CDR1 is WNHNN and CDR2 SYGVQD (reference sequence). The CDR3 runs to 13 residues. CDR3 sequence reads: CASSEGVNTEAFF. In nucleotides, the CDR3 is TGCGCCAGCAGTGAGGGGGTGAACACTGAAGCTTTCTTT.